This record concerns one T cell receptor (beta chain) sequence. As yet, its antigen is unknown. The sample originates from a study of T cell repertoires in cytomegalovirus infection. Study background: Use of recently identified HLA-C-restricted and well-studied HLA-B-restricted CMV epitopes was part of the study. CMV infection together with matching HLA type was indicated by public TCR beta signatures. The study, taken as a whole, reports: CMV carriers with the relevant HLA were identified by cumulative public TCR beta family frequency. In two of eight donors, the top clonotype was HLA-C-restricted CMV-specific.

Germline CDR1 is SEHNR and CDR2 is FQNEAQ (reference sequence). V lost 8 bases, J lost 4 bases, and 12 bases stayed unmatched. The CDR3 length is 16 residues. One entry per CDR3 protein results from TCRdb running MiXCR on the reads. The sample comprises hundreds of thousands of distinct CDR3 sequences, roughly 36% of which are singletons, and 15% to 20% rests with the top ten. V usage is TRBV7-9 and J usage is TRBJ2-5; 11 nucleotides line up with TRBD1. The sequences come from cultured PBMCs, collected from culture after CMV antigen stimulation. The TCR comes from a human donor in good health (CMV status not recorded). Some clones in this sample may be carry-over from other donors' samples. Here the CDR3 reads CASATGTGGSGETQYF. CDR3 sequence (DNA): TGTGCCAGCGCAACCGGGACAGGGGGTTCGGGAGAGACCCAGTACTTC.